This is a list of T cell receptor beta chains from one sample in a study of graft-versus-host responses after intestinal transplantation. Some clones are missing from TCRdb's copy, which holds only in-frame ones; the method was immunoSEQ multiplex PCR. The sample consists of about 130,000 clones, more than 80% of them appearing once. These receptors lack a known antigen. The material was unstimulated CD4+ T cells sorted from spleen or lymph node cells, obtained before intestinal transplant. The receptors were sampled from a human donor who received an intestinal transplant. Each CDR3 is given with its conserved first and last residue. Each record gives: D gene, V gene, J gene, clone size, CDR3 DNA, CDR3 protein. D genes are given only for firm matches. A clone size is listed for some rows: how often the clone was seen (once, few, many), or a class if it is expanded.

>-|TRBV11-2|TRBJ1-1|-
TGTGCCAGCAGCCTTGCTCCCCGCACTGAAGCTTTCTTT
CASSLAPRTEAFF
>TRBD2|TRBV6-5|TRBJ2-7|-
TGTGCCAGCAGACCAGCGGGGGGATCCTACGAGCAGTACTTC
CASRPAGGSYEQYF
>TRBD1|TRBV5-6|TRBJ1-2|-
TGTGCCAGCAGCTTACCAGGGGGCGATTTAAATGGCTACACCTTC
CASSLPGGDLNGYTF
>-|TRBV7-3|TRBJ1-3|-
TGTGCCAGCAGCCCCTGGGGGCCATCGGAGGGAAACACCATATATTTT
CASSPWGPSEGNTIYF
>-|TRBV6-1|TRBJ1-2|-
TGTGCCAGCAGTGCGGACACAGTCTATGGCTACACCTTC
CASSADTVYGYTF
>TRBD2|TRBV4-2|TRBJ2-3|-
TGTGCCAGCAGCCAAGATTTGAGGAGCGGGGGGGTCACAGATACGCAGTATTTT
CASSQDLRSGGVTDTQYF
>-|TRBV2|TRBJ1-1|-
TGTGCCAGCAGGGTCTTGAACACTGAAGCTTTCTTT
CASRVLNTEAFF
>-|TRBV5-1|TRBJ2-7|once
TGCGCCAGCAGCGGGGTGGCCCGCTCCTCCTACGAGCAGTACTTC
CASSGVARSSYEQYF
>TRBD1|TRBV9|TRBJ1-6|-
TGTGCCAGCAGCGAGGGAACGACAGGGCCCTCACCCCTCCACTTT
CASSEGTTGPSPLHF
>-|TRBV11-2|TRBJ2-3|once
TGTGCCAGCAGCTCCTACAGGGACTCGGCTAGCACAGATACGCAGTATTTT
CASSSYRDSASTDTQYF
>TRBD2|TRBV6-6|TRBJ2-3|once
TGTGCCAGCGGGGCCTGGCGGGGGGTCACAGATACGCAGTATTTT
CASGAWRGVTDTQYF
>TRBD2|TRBV5-1|TRBJ2-3|-
TGCGCCAGCTCGAGCGGGGGCATCACAGATACGCAGTATTTT
CASSSGGITDTQYF
>-|TRBV5-4|TRBJ1-1|-
TGTGCCAGCAGCCTTACTTCGGGGAATTCAGCTTTCTTT
CASSLTSGNSAFF
>-|TRBV4-2|TRBJ1-6|once
TGTGCCAGCAGCCAAGGACTTACAAATTCACCCCTCCACTTT
CASSQGLTNSPLHF
>TRBD2|TRBV27|TRBJ2-3|-
TGTGCCAGCAGTTATAGCGGGGGAGGTGCAGATACGCAGTATTTT
CASSYSGGGADTQYF
>-|TRBV4-2|TRBJ2-7|-
TGTGCCAGCAGCCAAGACAGGCGAGAGTACGAGCAGTACTTC
CASSQDRREYEQYF
>-|TRBV19|TRBJ2-5|-
TGTGCCAGTAGTATAGAATGGTTGGCAAGCAAAGAGACCCAGTACTTC
CASSIEWLASKETQYF
>-|TRBV28|TRBJ2-7|-
TGTGCCAGCTCCAGACAGACGGGGTACTACGAGCAGTACTTC
CASSRQTGYYEQYF
>TRBD2|TRBV7-7|TRBJ2-5|once
TGTGCCAGCAGGAAAGGCCTAGCGGACCAAGAGACCCAGTACTTC
CASRKGLADQETQYF
>-|TRBV19|TRBJ1-5|-
TGTGCCAGTAGTATCAGACATACGGGCAGCGGTCAGCCCCAGCATTTT
CASSIRHTGSGQPQHF
>-|TRBV5-4|TRBJ2-2|-
TGTGCCAGCAGCTCGACCGGGGAGCTGTTTTTT
CASSSTGELFF
>-|TRBV29-1|TRBJ2-7|-
TGCAGCGTTGCGGCGGCATACGAGCAGTACTTC
CSVAAAYEQYF
>TRBD1|TRBV5-1|TRBJ1-2|-
TGCGCCAGCAGCTTGGCCCCGGGACAGGGGATTGGCTACACCTTC
CASSLAPGQGIGYTF
>TRBD1|TRBV13|TRBJ1-6|once
TGTGCCAGCAGCTTGGGACAGGGGGCTAGAAATTCACCCCTCCACTTT
CASSLGQGARNSPLHF
>TRBD1|TRBV30|TRBJ1-5|-
TGTGCCTGGAGTGGATTCGGGACAGGAGGACAGCCCCAGCATTTT
CAWSGFGTGGQPQHF
>-|TRBV10-3|TRBJ1-2|-
TGTGCCATCAGTGGCCCCGAAACAGGGAATGGCTACACCTTC
CAISGPETGNGYTF
>-|TRBV11-2|TRBJ2-1|-
TGTGCCAGCAGCTCACGGTGGGATAATGAGCAGTTCTTC
CASSSRWDNEQFF
>TRBD2|TRBV5-1|TRBJ2-5|-
TGCGCCAGCAGCAAAGGGACTAGCGGGGGACAAGAGACCCAGTACTTC
CASSKGTSGGQETQYF
>TRBD2|TRBV13|TRBJ2-7|-
TGTGCCAGCAGCACCGGGCCGGGGCGGGGGGGCGCCTCCTACGAGCAGTACTTC
CASSTGPGRGGASYEQYF
>-|TRBV5-6|TRBJ2-5|-
TGTGCCAGCAGCTTGGGGAACGGGGAGACCCAGTACTTC
CASSLGNGETQYF
>-|TRBV9|TRBJ1-2|-
TGTGCCAGCAGCGTAGCCGACAATTCTGGCTACACCTTC
CASSVADNSGYTF
>-|TRBV18|TRBJ1-3|-
TGTGCCAGCTCACCTTCCACGGATACCTCTGGAAACACCATATATTTT
CASSPSTDTSGNTIYF
>TRBD1|TRBV5-1|TRBJ2-2|-
TGCGCCAGCAGCCCTACCCCTCGGACAGGGGACAACACCGGGGAGCTGTTTTTT
CASSPTPRTGDNTGELFF
>-|TRBV18|TRBJ1-1|-
TGTGCCAGCTCACCACCCCCGAGGAACACTGAAGCTTTCTTT
CASSPPPRNTEAFF
>-|TRBV5-1|TRBJ2-7|-
TGCGCCAGCAGCTGGCAGGGTAGGGACGAGCAGTACTTC
CASSWQGRDEQYF
>-|TRBV2|TRBJ1-2|-
TGTGCCAGCACTACGACAGGATCTTACACCTTC
CASTTTGSYTF
>-|TRBV29-1|TRBJ1-1|-
TGCAGCGTTGTACCGGAAGCGGACACTGAAGCTTTCTTT
CSVVPEADTEAFF
>TRBD2|TRBV4-1|TRBJ2-1|once
TGCGCCAGCAGCCAAGAGAGTCTAGCGGGGGGTGGATCCTACAATGAGCAGTTCTTC
CASSQESLAGGGSYNEQFF
>TRBD2|TRBV5-1|TRBJ2-3|-
TGCGCCAGCAGTGAACTACTAGCGACCATAGATACGCAGTATTTT
CASSELLATIDTQYF
>TRBD2|TRBV6-1|TRBJ2-1|-
TGTGCCAGCAGTAACATAGCGGGGGGGTACAATGAGCAGTTCTTC
CASSNIAGGYNEQFF